These 5 T cell receptor beta chains were all obtained from the same sample, sequenced in a study of T cells in Graves' hyperthyroidism and ophthalmopathy. It was RNA transcripts that yielded the amplified TCR beta CDR3 regions. Using the HTBI primer set, a first-round RT-PCR was run on the TCR CDR3. TCRdb reprocessed the multiplex PCR reads with MiXCR, giving one entry per CDR3 protein. The sample lists approximately 49,000 distinct CDR3 sequences; roughly 56% were seen once. The sequencing input was peripheral blood or thyroid tissue (not recorded which). These receptors were collected from a man aged 18 to 29 with Graves' hyperthyroidism.

This clonotype was seen ten or more times. J is TRBJ1-1 and V is TRBV6-6; 7 positions agree with TRBD1. There are 13 residues in the CDR3. CDR1 and CDR2 from the germline V gene are MNHNY and SVGAGI (reference sequence). Trimming removed 10 bases from V and 1 base from J; junction bases left unmatched: 6. The CDR3 here is CATRTGRNTEAFF. DNA for the CDR3: TGTGCCACCAGGACAGGCAGGAACACTGAAGCTTTCTTT.

Of note for this clonotype: The junction and the germline gene differ at one end; a read error may be behind it. The chain's CDR3 is CASSSSGIPPRPGERFF. In DNA, the CDR3 is TGTGCCAGCAGCTCATCTGGGATCCCACCCCGACCCGGGGAGCGGTTTTTT. The chain is built from TRBV2 and TRBJ2-2, with a weak D call TRBD2 (5 bases). CDR1 and CDR2 from the germline V gene are SNHLY and FYNNEI. This CDR3 comprises 17 residues.

The gene calls are TRBV7-9 and TRBJ2-7; TRBD1 matches 8 bases. Germline values: CDR1 SEHNR, CDR2 FQNEAQ (reference sequence). Unmatched junction bases numbered 10, after V lost 7 bases and J lost 2 bases. The CDR3 runs to 15 residues. CDR3 sequence (DNA): TGTGCCAGCACCCAAGGGACAGGCCGGACCTACGAGCAGTACTTC. This translates into CASTQGTGRTYEQYF.

This clonotype was recorded many times. The chain joins TRBV4-3 to TRBJ2-5; 9 bases are a match to TRBD2. The CDR3 extends over 15 amino acids. The V and J ends lost 2 bases and 3 bases, in that order; junction bases with no gene match: 4. The germline V gene has CDR1 LGHNA and CDR2 YSLEER. The DNA for the CDR3 is TGCGCCAGCAGCCAACTAGCGGGGCGAGAAGAGACCCAGTACTTC. This translates into CASSQLAGREETQYF.

This clonotype showed up many times. The chain links TRBV3-1 to TRBJ1-1; the D is unclear. V was clipped by 4 bases and J by 4 bases, with 10 bases between them. CDR3 length: 13 residues. Germline V gene sequence: CDR1 LGHDT, CDR2 YNNKEL (reference sequence). The CDR3 nucleotides are TGTGCCAGCAGCCTGGTTGTAGGCACTGAAGCTTTCTTT. This translates into CASSLVVGTEAFF. The complete variable domain, with remaining parts taken from reference TRBV3-1 and TRBJ1-1, reads DTAVSQTPKYLVTQMGNDKSIKCEQNLGHDTMYWYKQDSKKFLKIMFSYNNKELIINETVPNRFSPKSPDKAHLNLHINSLELGDSAVYFCASSLVVGTEAFFGQGTRLTVV.